The TCR beta chain described here comes from a study of long-term antiretroviral therapy in people with HIV. General observations from the study: Clonal populations expanded prior to ART predominated within the repertoire at all time points. No data were available on ART adherence, viral resistance or therapy changes.

The CDR3 totals 19 residues. Germline V gene sequence: CDR1 MNHNS, CDR2 SASEGT. The V end was cut by 0 bases, the J end by 4 bases, with 21 bases between. Concerning this clone: What it binds is not known.

An immunoSEQ assay, version v3.0, was performed at survey level. Each sample aimed for about 40,000-50,000 sequenced T-cell genomes. Assay used: immunoSEQ multiplex PCR; TCRdb lists only in-frame clones, some missing. The table has under 40,000 clones, 85% seen once; the top ten hold roughly 5%. Material: unsorted PBMCs, obtained just over 2.7 years before starting antiretroviral therapy. The clonotype was recovered from a woman aged 25 to 45 with HIV. The chain is built from TRBV6-1 and TRBJ1-4, with D tentatively TRBD1 (5 bases). CDR3 loop: CASSEAGWGSHLDNEKLFF. In DNA form, the CDR3 reads TGTGCCAGCAGTGAAGCGGGATGGGGCAGCCACCTCGATAATGAAAAACTGTTTTTT.